This T cell receptor (beta chain) was identified in a study of blood T cell repertoires in COVID-19 (TCRdb year 2020). For the study in its entirety: The collaborator samples originated in the United States, Italy and Spain and spanned the acute and convalescent phases of COVID-19. Where available, HLA class I and class II types were obtained from metadata supplied by the sample provider rather than from assay-based typing. The dataset comprised deeply sampled blood TCRbeta repertoires from subjects exposed to, actively infected with, or recovered from COVID-19. The material from the prospective study consisted of cDNA or gDNA derived from T cells, B-cell-depleted T cells, or PBMCs. The repertoires were made available in a free public database intended to serve as a resource for research on the immune response to SARS-CoV-2. The samples were drawn from two sources: the first 160 participants of the ongoing ImmuneRACE study, and fewer than 1,500 subjects contributed by 6 global collaborators. Sample metadata almost always included a de-identified subject ID, COVID-19 status, age in years and sex. General findings and caveats noted by the study authors: Clinical and demographic metadata were provided uncurated, with the amount varying by source and participant.

The collaborating institutions used their own protocols to collect whole blood in K2EDTA tubes. For TCRbeta analysis, collaborator samples were shipped as frozen whole blood, as isolated PBMCs, or as DNA extracted from either sample type. Details on this clone: This clone's antigen is unknown. Base quality data are lacking; no much larger clone is found one base away.

The V end loses 3 bases and the J end loses 0 bases, and a stretch of 6 bases separates them. Including the terminal cysteine and phenylalanine, the CDR3 comprises 13 residues. The CDR3 DNA has 39 bases and is translated from base 1. The immunoSEQ Assay, a bias-controlled multiplex PCR, was used to amplify TCRbeta CDR3 regions from genomic DNA. The paper's processing steps were these. The number of nucleated cells in each sample was estimated by amplification of reference gene primers within the assay. To quantify the absolute abundance of each unique TCRbeta CDR3 rearrangement, sequence reads were collapsed and filtered. Productive Simpson clonality was computed per sample as the square root of Simpson's diversity index over productive rearrangements. Sourced from immuneACCESS, this table was stored by TCRdb with only in-frame sequences that have V and J called. A share of the clones is absent; for the studies checked, an unresolved V gene accounts for under half, and the remainder has no known explanation. D and trimming were read from the DNA, whereas the V and J calls and clone size are those reported in that table. The table for this sample lists under 200,000 clones; 84% of them were counted only once. Roughly 14% of the sample is held by the ten biggest clonotypes.

The TCR originated in a man aged 18 to 30 with active or convalescent COVID-19. The material sequenced was peripheral blood. The V gene is TRBV12-3 or TRBV12-4 and the J gene is TRBJ2-7; the D gene assignment is ambiguous. The CDR3 region reads CASSFRYSYEQYF. The nucleotides read TGTGCCAGCAGTTTCAGGTACTCCTACGAGCAGTACTTC.